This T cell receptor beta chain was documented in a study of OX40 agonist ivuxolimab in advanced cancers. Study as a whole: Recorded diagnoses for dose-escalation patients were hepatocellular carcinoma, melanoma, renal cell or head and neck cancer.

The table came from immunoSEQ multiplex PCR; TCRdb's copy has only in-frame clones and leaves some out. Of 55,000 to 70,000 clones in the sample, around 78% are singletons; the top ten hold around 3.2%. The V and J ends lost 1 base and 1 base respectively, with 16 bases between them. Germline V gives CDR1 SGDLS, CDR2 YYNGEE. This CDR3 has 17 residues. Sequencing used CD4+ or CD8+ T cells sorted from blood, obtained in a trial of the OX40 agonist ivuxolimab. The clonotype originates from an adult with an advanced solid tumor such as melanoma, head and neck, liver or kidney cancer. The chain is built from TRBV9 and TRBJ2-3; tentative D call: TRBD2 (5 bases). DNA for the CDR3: TGTGCCAGCAGCGTATCTGAGGGCCAGCGACGCACAGATACGCAGTATTTT. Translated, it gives CASSVSEGQRRTDTQYF.